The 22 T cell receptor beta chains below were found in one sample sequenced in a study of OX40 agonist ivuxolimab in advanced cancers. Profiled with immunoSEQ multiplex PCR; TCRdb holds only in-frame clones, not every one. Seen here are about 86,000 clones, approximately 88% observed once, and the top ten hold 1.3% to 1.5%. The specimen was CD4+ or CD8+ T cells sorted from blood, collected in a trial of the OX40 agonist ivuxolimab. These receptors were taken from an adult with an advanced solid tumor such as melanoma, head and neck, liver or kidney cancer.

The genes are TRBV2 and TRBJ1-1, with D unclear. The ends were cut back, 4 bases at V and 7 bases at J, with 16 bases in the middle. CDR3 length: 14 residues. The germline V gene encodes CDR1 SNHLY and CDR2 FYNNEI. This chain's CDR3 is CASSVGRSGVEAFF. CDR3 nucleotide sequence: TGTGCCAGCAGTGTAGGCCGTTCTGGGGTTGAAGCTTTCTTT.

The CDR3 nucleotides read TGTGCCAGTAGATCAAGGGACTCTGGAAACACCATATATTTT. Translation: CASRSRDSGNTIYF. V and J are TRBV19 and TRBJ1-3; D not resolved. Germline-derived CDR1 and CDR2 are LNHDA and SQIVND (reference sequence). The CDR3 is 14 residues long. V was clipped by 6 bases and J by 0 bases, with 9 bases between them.

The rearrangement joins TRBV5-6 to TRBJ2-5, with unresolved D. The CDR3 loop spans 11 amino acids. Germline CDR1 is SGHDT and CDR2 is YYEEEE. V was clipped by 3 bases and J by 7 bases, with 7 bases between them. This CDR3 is CASSSERTQYF. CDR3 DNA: TGTGCCAGCAGCTCAGAGAGGACCCAGTACTTC.

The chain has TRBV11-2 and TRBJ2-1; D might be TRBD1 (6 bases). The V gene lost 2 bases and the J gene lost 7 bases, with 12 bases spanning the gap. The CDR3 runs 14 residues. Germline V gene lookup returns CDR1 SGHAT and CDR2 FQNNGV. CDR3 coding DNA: TGTGCCAGCAGCTTAACCAGGGGTACTAATGAGCAGTTCTTC. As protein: CASSLTRGTNEQFF.

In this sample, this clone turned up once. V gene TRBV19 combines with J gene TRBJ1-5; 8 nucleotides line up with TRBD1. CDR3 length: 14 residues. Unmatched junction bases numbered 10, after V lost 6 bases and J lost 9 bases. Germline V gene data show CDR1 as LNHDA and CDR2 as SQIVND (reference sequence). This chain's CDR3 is CASRTDRGRGPQHF. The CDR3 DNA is TGTGCCAGTAGGACCGACAGGGGTAGAGGGCCCCAGCATTTT.

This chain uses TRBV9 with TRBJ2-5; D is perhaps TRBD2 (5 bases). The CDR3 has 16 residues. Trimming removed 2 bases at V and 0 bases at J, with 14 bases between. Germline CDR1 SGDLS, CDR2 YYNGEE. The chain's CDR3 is CASSVAEAAYQETQYF. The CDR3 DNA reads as TGTGCCAGCAGCGTTGCGGAGGCCGCTTACCAAGAGACCCAGTACTTC.

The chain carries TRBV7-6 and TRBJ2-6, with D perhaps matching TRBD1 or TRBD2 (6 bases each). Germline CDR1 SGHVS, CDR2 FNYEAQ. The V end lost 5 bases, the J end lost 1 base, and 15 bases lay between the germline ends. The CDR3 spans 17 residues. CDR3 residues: CASSPGAGISGANVLTF. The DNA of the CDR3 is TGTGCCAGCAGCCCGGGGGCGGGAATTTCTGGGGCCAACGTCCTGACTTTC.

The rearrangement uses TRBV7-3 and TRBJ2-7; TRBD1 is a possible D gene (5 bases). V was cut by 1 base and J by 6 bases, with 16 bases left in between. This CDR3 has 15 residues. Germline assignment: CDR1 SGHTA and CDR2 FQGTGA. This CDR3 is CASSLIAGKSAEQYF. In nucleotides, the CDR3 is TGTGCCAGCAGCTTAATAGCAGGGAAATCTGCCGAGCAGTACTTC.

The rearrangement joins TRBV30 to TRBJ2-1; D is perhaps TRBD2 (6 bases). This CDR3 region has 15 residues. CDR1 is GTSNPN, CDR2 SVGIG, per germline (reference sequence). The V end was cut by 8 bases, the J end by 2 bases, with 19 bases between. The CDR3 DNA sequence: TGTGCCGGAAATTTCCGGGACTCCCCCTACAATGAGCAGTTCTTC. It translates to CAGNFRDSPYNEQFF.

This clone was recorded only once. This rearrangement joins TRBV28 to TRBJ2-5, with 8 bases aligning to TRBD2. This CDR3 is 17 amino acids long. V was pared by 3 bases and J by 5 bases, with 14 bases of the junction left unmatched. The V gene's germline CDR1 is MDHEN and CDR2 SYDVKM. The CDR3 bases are TGTGCCAGCAGTTTCCCGGGAATAGTAGCGGGAAGGGAGACCCAGTACTTC. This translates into CASSFPGIVAGRETQYF.

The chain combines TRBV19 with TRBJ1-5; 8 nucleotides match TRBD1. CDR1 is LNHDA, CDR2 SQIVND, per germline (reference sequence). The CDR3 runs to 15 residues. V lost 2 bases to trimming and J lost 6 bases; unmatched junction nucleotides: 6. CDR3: CASSIRQGAGQPQHF. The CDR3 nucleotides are TGTGCCAGTAGTATACGCCAGGGGGCAGGTCAGCCCCAGCATTTT.

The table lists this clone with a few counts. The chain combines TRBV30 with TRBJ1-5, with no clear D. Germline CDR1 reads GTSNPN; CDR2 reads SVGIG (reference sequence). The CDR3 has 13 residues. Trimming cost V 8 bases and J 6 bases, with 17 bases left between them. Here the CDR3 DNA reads TGTGCCGCGGACGTCTCTCGCGGTCAGCCCCAGCATTTT. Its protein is CAADVSRGQPQHF.

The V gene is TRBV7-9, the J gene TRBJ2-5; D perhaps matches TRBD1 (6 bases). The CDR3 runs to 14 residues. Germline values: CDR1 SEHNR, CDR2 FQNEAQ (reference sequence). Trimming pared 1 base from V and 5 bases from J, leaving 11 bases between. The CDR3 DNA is TGTGCCAGCAGCTTAGGGCAGGGGACCGAGACCCAGTACTTC. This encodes CASSLGQGTETQYF.

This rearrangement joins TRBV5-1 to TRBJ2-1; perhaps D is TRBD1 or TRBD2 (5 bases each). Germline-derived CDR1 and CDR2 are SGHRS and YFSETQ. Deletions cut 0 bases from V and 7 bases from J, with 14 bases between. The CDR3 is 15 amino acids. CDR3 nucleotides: TGCGCCAGCAGCTTGGAGGGACCACTGGAGAATGAGCAGTTCTTC. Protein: CASSLEGPLENEQFF.

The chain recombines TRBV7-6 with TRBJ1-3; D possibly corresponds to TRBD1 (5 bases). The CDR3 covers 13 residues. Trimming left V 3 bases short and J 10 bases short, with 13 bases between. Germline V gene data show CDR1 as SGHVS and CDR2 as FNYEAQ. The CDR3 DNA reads TGTGCCAGCAGCTTGGCGGGGCGCTCGACCATATATTTT. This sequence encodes CASSLAGRSTIYF.

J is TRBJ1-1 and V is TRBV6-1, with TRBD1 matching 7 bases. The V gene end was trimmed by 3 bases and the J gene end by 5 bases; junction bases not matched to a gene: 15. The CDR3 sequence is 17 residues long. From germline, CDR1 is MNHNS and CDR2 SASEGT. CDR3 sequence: CASSDPTIRQGGTEAFF. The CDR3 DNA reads TGTGCCAGCAGTGACCCTACTATTCGACAGGGAGGGACTGAAGCTTTCTTT.

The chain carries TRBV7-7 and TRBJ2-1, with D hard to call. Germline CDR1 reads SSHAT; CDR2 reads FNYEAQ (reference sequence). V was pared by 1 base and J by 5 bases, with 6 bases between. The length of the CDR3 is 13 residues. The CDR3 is CASSLGANNEQFF. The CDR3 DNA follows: TGTGCCAGCAGCTTAGGGGCGAACAATGAGCAGTTCTTC.

CDR3 sequence (DNA): TGTGCCAGCATTCGACCCGGGGGCACAGATACGCAGTATTTT. Translating gives CASIRPGGTDTQYF. The chain combines TRBV6-1 with TRBJ2-3, with D perhaps TRBD2 (5 bases). CDR3 length: 14 residues. Trimming removed 7 bases from V and 1 base from J, with 12 bases in between. Looked up from germline, CDR1 is MNHNS and CDR2 is SASEGT.

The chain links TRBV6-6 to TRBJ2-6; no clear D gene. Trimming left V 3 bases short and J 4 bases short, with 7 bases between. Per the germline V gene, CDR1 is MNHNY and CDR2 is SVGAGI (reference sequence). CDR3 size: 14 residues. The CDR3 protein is CASSYGKGANVLTF. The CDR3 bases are TGTGCCAGCAGTTATGGCAAGGGGGCCAACGTCCTGACTTTC.

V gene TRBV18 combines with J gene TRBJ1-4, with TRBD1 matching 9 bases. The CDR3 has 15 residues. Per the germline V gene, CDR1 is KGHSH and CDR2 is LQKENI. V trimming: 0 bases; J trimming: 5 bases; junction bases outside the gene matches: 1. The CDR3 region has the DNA TGTGCCAGCTCACCACCGACAGGGGGGAATGAAAAACTGTTTTTT. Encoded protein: CASSPPTGGNEKLFF. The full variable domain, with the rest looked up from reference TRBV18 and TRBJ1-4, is NAGVMQNPRHLVRRRGQEARLRCSPMKGHSHVYWYRQLPEEGLKFMVYLQKENIIDESGMPKERFSAEFPKEGPSILRIQQVVRGDSAAYFCASSPPTGGNEKLFFGSGTQLSVL.

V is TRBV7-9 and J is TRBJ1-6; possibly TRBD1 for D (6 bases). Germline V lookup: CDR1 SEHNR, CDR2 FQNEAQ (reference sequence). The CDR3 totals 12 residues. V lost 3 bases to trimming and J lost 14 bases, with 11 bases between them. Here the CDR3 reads CASSFNRVTLHF. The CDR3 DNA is TGTGCCAGCAGCTTCAACAGGGTCACCCTCCACTTT.

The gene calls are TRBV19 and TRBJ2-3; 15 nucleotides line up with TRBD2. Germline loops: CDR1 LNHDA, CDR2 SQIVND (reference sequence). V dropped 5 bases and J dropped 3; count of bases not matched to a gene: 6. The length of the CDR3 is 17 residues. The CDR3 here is CASSLGLAGGRTDTQYF. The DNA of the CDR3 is TGTGCCAGTAGTCTGGGACTAGCGGGAGGTCGAACAGATACGCAGTATTTT. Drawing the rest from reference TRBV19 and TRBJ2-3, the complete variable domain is DGGITQSPKYLFRKEGQNVTLSCEQNLNHDAMYWYRQDPGQGLRLIYYSQIVNDFQKGDIAEGYSVSREKKESFPLTVTSAQKNPTAFYLCASSLGLAGGRTDTQYFGPGTRLTVL.